This paragraph reports one T cell receptor (beta chain). From germline, CDR1 is SGHDN and CDR2 FVKESK. V was trimmed by 4 bases and J by 6 bases, leaving 10 bases between them. The CDR3 runs 14 residues. This entry belongs to a study of blood T cell repertoires in COVID-19. The table came from immunoSEQ multiplex PCR; TCRdb's copy has only in-frame clones and leaves some out. The sample holds about 76,000 clones, 65% to 90% seen once. The chain employs TRBV14 and TRBJ1-6; D is possibly TRBD1 (5 bases). The sample taken for sequencing was peripheral blood. This TCR was recovered from a man aged 45-65 years with COVID-19, enrolled during active disease. The CDR3 spells CASSPGLINSPLHF. The CDR3 DNA reads as TGTGCCAGCAGCCCGGGACTAATTAATTCACCCCTCCACTTT.